This TCR beta chain was identified during a study of pediatric ulcerative colitis. Data came from immunoSEQ multiplex PCR; TCRdb stores just in-frame clones and leaves some out. Here the sample spans more than 10,000 clones, approximately 71% being singletons. Germline assignment: CDR1 MGHRA and CDR2 YSYEKL. Between the trimmed V and J ends, which lost 6 bases and 1 base, there was a span of 12 bases. This CDR3 has 15 residues. During colonoscopy, one to two rectal pinch biopsies were collected. This receptor was identified in a boy between 10 and 17 years old who was a control in a study of pediatric ulcerative colitis. The sequenced material came from gut tissue. V gene TRBV4-1 combines with J gene TRBJ2-2; possibly TRBD1 for D (5 bases). The CDR3 DNA sequence: TGCGCCAGCAGGCAAATACAGGTGAACACCGGGGAGCTGTTTTTT. The encoded protein is CASRQIQVNTGELFF.